This T cell receptor (beta chain) was captured in a study of blood T cell repertoires in COVID-19. As for the study in general: The United States, Italy and Spain provided the acute and convalescent COVID-19 samples.

Clones were read by immunoSEQ multiplex PCR, and TCRdb kept only the in-frame ones, dropping some. The table shows about 400,000 clones, with about 90% occurring only once. In assigning cohorts, the study relied on participant-reported clinical history. Trimming pared 4 bases from V and 9 bases from J, leaving 28 bases between. CDR1 and CDR2 (germline): MNHNS, SASEGT. This CDR3 comprises 18 residues. Material: PBMCs or T cells enriched from blood (not recorded which). The sequence was obtained from a man aged 35 to 55 in a cohort exposed to, infected with or recovered from COVID-19 (not recorded which). The V and J genes are TRBV6-1 and TRBJ2-1; a possible D gene is TRBD1 (6 bases). This CDR3 reads CASSVRGSTGDRMTEQFF. As DNA, the CDR3 is TGTGCCAGCAGTGTCAGGGGCTCTACAGGTGACCGAATGACTGAGCAGTTCTTC.